The rows below give T cell receptor beta chains drawn from one sample of a study of response to subunit inactivated influenza vaccine. TCRdb reanalysed the RT-PCR reads using MiXCR and keeps one entry per CDR3 protein. The table has roughly 790,000 distinct CDR3 sequences, about 20% seen once. The material sequenced was PBMCs from blood, taken 4 to 6 days after vaccination. The receptors stem from a man aged 50 to 60 who received an inactivated influenza vaccine. Each CDR3 is given with its conserved first and last residue. D genes are given only for firm matches. Only part of the rows carry a size: once, few, many, or a class if the clone is expanded.

d_gene	j_gene	v_gene	abundance	CDR3nt	CDR3aa
-	TRBJ2-2	TRBV24-1	few	TGTGCCACCAGTGATCCCGGACACCCGAACACCGGGGAGCTGTTTTTT	CATSDPGHPNTGELFF
-	TRBJ2-1	TRBV7-8	-	TGTGCCAGCAGCCCCAGGGGAAGGAACTACAATGAGCAGTTCTTC	CASSPRGRNYNEQFF
-	TRBJ2-5	TRBV7-2	many	TGTGCCAGCAGTTTAGGGGGGGTGGAGACCCAGTACTTC	CASSLGGVETQYF
TRBD1	TRBJ2-5	TRBV5-1	few	TGCGCCAGCAGCCAGGGGGTGACAGTCGAGGGCGAGACCCAGTACTTC	CASSQGVTVEGETQYF
TRBD2	TRBJ2-1	TRBV28	many	TGTGCCAGCAGTGGACTAGCGGAGTACAATGAGCAGTTCTTC	CASSGLAEYNEQFF
TRBD1	TRBJ2-3	TRBV20-1	few	TGCAGTGCTCCTTCAGGGGGTTGGAGGACAGATACGCAGTATTTT	CSAPSGGWRTDTQYF
TRBD2	TRBJ2-1	TRBV20-1	few	TGCAGTGCTAGGGGGACTAGCGGGGCGACAAGCTCCTACAATGAGCAGTTCTTC	CSARGTSGATSSYNEQFF
-	TRBJ2-4	TRBV7-2	-	TGTGCCAGCAGCTCCCTGGGTCGGGAAATTCAAAACATTCAGTACTTC	CASSSLGREIQNIQYF
-	TRBJ1-1	TRBV20-1	few	TGCAGTGCTAGAGGAGCTCCTAAGACTGAAGCTTTCTTT	CSARGAPKTEAFF
-	TRBJ2-1	TRBV28	-	TGTGCCAGCAGGAACTTTGATGAGCAGTTCTTC	CASRNFDEQFF
-	TRBJ2-5	TRBV4-3	-	TGCGCCAGCAGCCAAGGTTCGGAGGGACGGGGGTTGTTAGAGACCCAGTACTTC	CASSQGSEGRGLLETQYF
TRBD1	TRBJ2-1	TRBV6-1	few	TGTGCCAGCAGGGACAGGGTTGTATACAATGAGCAGTTCTTC	CASRDRVVYNEQFF
TRBD2	TRBJ2-3	TRBV4-3	-	TGCGCCAGCAGCCAAGATTGGCTAGCGGGGGGTGGGAATACGCAGTATTTT	CASSQDWLAGGGNTQYF
TRBD1	TRBJ2-2	TRBV28	few	TGTGCCAGCAGTCCGGACAGGGGTATGATGTACACCGGGGAGCTGTTTTTT	CASSPDRGMMYTGELFF
-	TRBJ2-2	TRBV20-1	-	TGCAGTGCTAGAGAGGTCACCGGGGAGCTGTTTTTT	CSAREVTGELFF
TRBD1	TRBJ2-1	TRBV7-3	-	TGTGCCAGCAGCACCGGGACAGCTCTCCACAATGAGCAGTTCTTC	CASSTGTALHNEQFF
-	TRBJ1-4	TRBV4-3	-	TGCGCCAGCAGCCAAGATGCAGCTGCAACTAATGAAAAACTGTTTTTT	CASSQDAAATNEKLFF
TRBD2	TRBJ2-2	TRBV12-3/TRBV12-4	few	TGTGCCAGCAGCCGCCTGCCGGCGGGAGCCGGGGAGCTGTTTTTT	CASSRLPAGAGELFF
-	TRBJ2-7	TRBV7-2	-	TGTGCCAGCAGCCCGTACCAGGTGGACGGCTCCTACGAGCAGTACTTC	CASSPYQVDGSYEQYF
-	TRBJ1-1	TRBV5-1	many	TGCGCCAGCAGCTTGTTGGGAGTCACAATGAACACTGAAGCTTTCTTT	CASSLLGVTMNTEAFF
-	TRBJ1-4	TRBV6-6	-	TGTGCCAGCAGTTACTCTGGCGCGGAAAAACTGTTTTTT	CASSYSGAEKLFF
-	TRBJ2-1	TRBV20-1	few	TGCAGTGCTAGGAAGGTCGCGGGGTACTCCTACAATGAGCAGTTCTTC	CSARKVAGYSYNEQFF
TRBD1	TRBJ2-7	TRBV7-9	-	TGTGCCAGCAGACAGGGACAGGTCGACGAGCAGTACTTC	CASRQGQVDEQYF
TRBD1	TRBJ1-3	TRBV4-2	few	TGTGCCAGCAGCCAAGAGGACAGGGAATACACCATATATTTT	CASSQEDREYTIYF
TRBD1	TRBJ2-7	TRBV27	few	TGTGCCAGCAGTTTATTGATACAGGGGACAGGTAGCTACGAGCAGTACTTC	CASSLLIQGTGSYEQYF
-	TRBJ2-2	TRBV3-1	-	TGTGCCAGCAGCCGCAGGGGAAGGGAGCTGTTTTTT	CASSRRGRELFF
-	TRBJ2-5	TRBV6-1	few	TGTGCCAGCAGTCCAAGCTTTAGCGGAAATCAAGAGACCCAGTACTTC	CASSPSFSGNQETQYF
TRBD1	TRBJ1-1	TRBV5-1	-	TGCGCCAGCAATAAGGACAGGGACACTGAAGCTTTCTTT	CASNKDRDTEAFF
-	TRBJ2-1	TRBV20-1	-	TGCAGTGCCACCCACGAGGAGGTGGGACCCAATGAGCAGTTCTTC	CSATHEEVGPNEQFF
-	TRBJ1-2	TRBV20-1	-	TGCAGTGCCATTGACACAACCTATGGCTACACCTTC	CSAIDTTYGYTF
-	TRBJ1-5	TRBV12-3/TRBV12-4	-	TGTGCCAGCAGCGCCGCGGGAAGCCAGCCCCAGCATTTT	CASSAAGSQPQHF
TRBD2	TRBJ2-1	TRBV3-1	-	TGTGCCAGCGGGAAGCCGTCAGCGGGAGGGATTGGTGAGCAGTTCTTC	CASGKPSAGGIGEQFF
-	TRBJ2-7	TRBV12-5	-	TGTGCTAGTGGTTCCCTAACCGAGCAGTACTTC	CASGSLTEQYF
-	TRBJ1-1	TRBV30	-	TGTGCCTGGAGTGCACAGGAGAACACTGAAGCTTTCTTT	CAWSAQENTEAFF
-	TRBJ2-1	TRBV5-1	-	TGCGCCAGCAGCTTGGCCCCGGTAGCCTACAATGAGCAGTTCTTC	CASSLAPVAYNEQFF
TRBD2	TRBJ2-3	TRBV9	-	TGTGCCAGCAGCGCCTCGAGCGGGAGGAGGACAGATACGCAGTATTTT	CASSASSGRRTDTQYF
-	TRBJ2-5	TRBV3-1	-	TGTGCCAGCAGCCAATCGGAAGGGACCCAGTACTTC	CASSQSEGTQYF
-	TRBJ2-7	TRBV7-2	few	TGTGCCAGCAGCTTAGGTCCTGGAGACTCCTACGAGCAGTACTTC	CASSLGPGDSYEQYF
-	TRBJ1-5	TRBV27	-	TGTGCCAGCAGTTTAACTGTGGGCCGCGGCAATCAGCCCCAGCATTTT	CASSLTVGRGNQPQHF
-	TRBJ2-3	TRBV7-3	-	TGTGCCAGCAGCCCCAGCGGACCACTGGGAGCAGATACGCAGTATTTT	CASSPSGPLGADTQYF
-	TRBJ2-1	TRBV20-1	few	TGCAGTGCCATGAGATATGAGACTAAAGGCAATGAGCAGTTCTTC	CSAMRYETKGNEQFF
-	TRBJ2-7	TRBV6-1	-	TGTGCCAGCAGGCGAGACTCCGTCCGATACGAGCAGTACTTC	CASRRDSVRYEQYF
-	TRBJ2-3	TRBV6-1	-	TGTGCCAGCAGTACAAGGGCCATTGGAGATACGCAGTATTTT	CASSTRAIGDTQYF
-	TRBJ1-5	TRBV20-1	few	TGCAGTGCTAGAGATTTCCGAGGTATAATTGGCAATCAGCCCCAGCATTTT	CSARDFRGIIGNQPQHF
-	TRBJ2-7	TRBV10-3	-	TGTGCCATCAGTGACACGGACAGTCCGTACGAGCAGTACTTC	CAISDTDSPYEQYF
-	TRBJ2-2	TRBV29-1	few	TGCAGCGTTTTGGACAGATCGGACATCTACACCGGGGAGCTGTTTTTT	CSVLDRSDIYTGELFF
TRBD1	TRBJ1-2	TRBV7-9	-	TGTGCCAGCAGCTTAGGGTCAGGGGGCTCCGCTAACTATGGCTACACCTTC	CASSLGSGGSANYGYTF
-	TRBJ2-7	TRBV7-2	few	TGTGCCAGCAGCTTAGGAATAGGAGCCTACGAGCAGTACTTC	CASSLGIGAYEQYF
TRBD1	TRBJ1-5	TRBV2	-	TGTGCCAGCAGTGCCACAGGGGCTCAGCCCCAGCATTTT	CASSATGAQPQHF
TRBD2	TRBJ2-1	TRBV20-1	-	TGCAGTGCTAGGGATTTTAGCGGGAGCCACAATGAGCAGTTCTTC	CSARDFSGSHNEQFF